The 19 T cell receptor beta chains listed next were all sequenced from one sample in a study of blood T cell repertoires in COVID-19. Clones were read by immunoSEQ multiplex PCR, and TCRdb kept only the in-frame ones, dropping some. The table lists fewer than 200,000 clones, 88% of them singletons. Sequencing was carried out using peripheral blood. The receptors originated from a man in his fifties who had recovered from COVID-19.

This chain links TRBV7-2 with TRBJ1-5; TRBD1 might be the D (5 bases). Deletions cut 3 bases from V and 7 bases from J, with 13 bases between. Germline lookup yields CDR1 SGHTA and CDR2 FQGNSA. This CDR3 contains 14 residues. The CDR3 protein is CASSLGGNGQPQHF. CDR3 nucleotide sequence: TGTGCCAGCAGCTTGGGGGGGAATGGACAGCCCCAGCATTTT.

The rearrangement joins TRBV30 to TRBJ1-5; no clear D. V gave up 5 bases and J gave up 0 bases, with 8 bases separating them. Germline V CDR1 and CDR2: GTSNPN, SVGIG (reference sequence). The length of the CDR3 is 13 residues. The chain's CDR3 is CAWGQISNQPQHF. Here the CDR3 DNA reads TGTGCCTGGGGGCAGATTAGCAATCAGCCCCAGCATTTT.

The chain links TRBV19 to TRBJ2-4; 12 bases align to TRBD2. V lost 10 bases and J lost 7; bases outside the gene matches: 14. Germline V CDR1 and CDR2: LNHDA, SQIVND (reference sequence). The CDR3 extends over 16 amino acids. The CDR3 reads CATHPPLAGGQNIQYF. DNA for the CDR3: TGTGCCACCCACCCTCCCCTAGCGGGGGGGCAGAACATTCAGTACTTC.

The J gene is TRBJ1-2, the V gene TRBV10-2, with no clear D. Trimming took 0 bases from V and 7 from J, leaving 12 bases between them. Germline CDR1 and CDR2: WSHSY and SAAADI. The CDR3 has 14 residues. The CDR3 DNA reads as TGCGCCAGCAGTGAGTCGAGCAGGAAAGGTGGCTACACCTTC. Translating it yields CASSESSRKGGYTF.

This clone came up a few times. This chain uses TRBV6-5 with TRBJ1-1; D may be TRBD1 (5 bases). Trimming stripped 6 bases from V and 2 bases from J, with 13 bases between. Germline CDR1 MNHEY, CDR2 SVGAGI. The CDR3 spans 14 residues. CDR3 DNA: TGTGCCAGCAGCCCCGACAGTAGAAACACTGAAGCTTTCTTT. Residues: CASSPDSRNTEAFF.

This rearrangement joins TRBV2 to TRBJ2-3; D unclear. Germline V lookup: CDR1 SNHLY, CDR2 FYNNEI. The CDR3 contains 16 residues. The ends were cut back, 0 bases at V and 3 bases at J, with 13 bases in the middle. The CDR3 loop is CASSEALSPRTDTQYF. The CDR3 bases are TGTGCCAGCAGTGAAGCGCTGAGTCCTCGGACAGATACGCAGTATTTT.

This chain joins TRBV5-8 and TRBJ2-4; the match to TRBD2 covers 9 bases. Germline V gene lookup returns CDR1 SGHTS and CDR2 YDEGEE. The CDR3 extends over 16 amino acids. J lost 5 bases, V lost 0 bases, and 6 bases had no gene match. CDR3 DNA sequence: TGTGCCAGCAGCTTGGTAGCGGGAGTTCGGGAAAACATTCAGTACTTC. This gives the protein CASSLVAGVRENIQYF.

The rearrangement uses TRBV14 and TRBJ1-2, with D uncertain. V lost 4 bases to trimming and J lost 6 bases, with 27 bases between them. The germline V gene has CDR1 SGHDN and CDR2 FVKESK. The CDR3 sequence is 18 residues long. The CDR3 nucleotides are TGTGCCAGCAGCCGAGATCTGATCACTACGGGAGGAGGGCATGGCTACACCTTC. It is translated as CASSRDLITTGGGHGYTF.

This sequence joins TRBV4-3 and TRBJ2-1, with D possibly being TRBD2 (6 bases). V gave up 4 bases and J gave up 7 bases, with 17 bases separating them. The CDR3 runs 15 residues. The germline V gene has CDR1 LGHNA and CDR2 YSLEER. The CDR3 is CASSPSPGSPNEQFF. The CDR3 DNA reads TGCGCCAGCAGCCCTTCTCCCGGGAGCCCTAATGAGCAGTTCTTC.

Details on this clone: Other nucleotide sequences from this sample produce the same CDR3. V usage is TRBV9 and J usage is TRBJ2-7; TRBD1 aligns across 7 bases. CDR1 SGDLS and CDR2 YYNGEE come from the germline V gene. This CDR3 contains 15 residues. J gave up 1 base and V 4 bases, and 8 bases lay outside the gene matches. The CDR3, as DNA: TGTGCCAGCAGCCCTGGCCAGGGGGTTTCCTACGAGCAGTACTTC. This codes for CASSPGQGVSYEQYF.

This chain connects TRBV6-1 to TRBJ2-7; weak D call: TRBD1 (6 bases). CDR1 is MNHNS and CDR2 is SASEGT in the germline V gene. Trimming took off 3 bases at V and 4 bases at J, with 10 bases between the two ends. CDR3 length: 13 residues. DNA of the CDR3: TGTGCCAGCAGTGACAGGGGTGGGTACGAGCAGTACTTC. It is translated as CASSDRGGYEQYF.

V gene TRBV6-2 or TRBV6-3 combines with J gene TRBJ2-7; TRBD1 matches at 7 bases. V trimming: 4 bases; J trimming: 3 bases; junction bases outside the gene matches: 6. This CDR3 contains 14 residues. CDR1 and CDR2 (germline): MNHEY, SVGEGT. In DNA, the CDR3 is TGTGCCAGCAGTTTAGACAGGGTAAGCTACGAGCAGTACTTC. Residues: CASSLDRVSYEQYF.

The chain has TRBV6-2 or TRBV6-3 and TRBJ2-5; no firm D call. The germline gives CDR1 MNHEY, CDR2 SVGEGT. The CDR3 contains 12 residues. Trimming removed 2 bases from V and 5 bases from J, with 6 bases in between. CDR3 DNA sequence: TGTGCCAGCAGTTACGCTCGGGAGACCCAGTACTTC. Its translation is CASSYARETQYF.

This clone showed up just once. The chain links TRBV10-3 to TRBJ2-2; 8 nucleotides agree with TRBD2. The CDR3 consists of 14 residues. Trimming at V came to 8 bases and at J to 1 base, leaving 3 bases not matched to a gene. CDR1 is ENHRY and CDR2 is SYGVKD in the germline V gene. CDR3 sequence reads: CAIQLAGNTGELFF. The CDR3, as DNA: TGTGCCATCCAGCTAGCGGGGAACACCGGGGAGCTGTTTTTT.

J is TRBJ1-1 and V is TRBV5-4; D is undetermined. Germline CDR1 is SGHNT and CDR2 is YYREEE (reference sequence). V was trimmed by 2 bases and J by 0 bases, leaving 8 bases between them. This CDR3 comprises 14 residues. DNA of the CDR3: TGTGCCAGCAGCTTTCAATCAGTGAACACTGAAGCTTTCTTT. Encoded protein: CASSFQSVNTEAFF.

V and J are TRBV7-8 and TRBJ2-2; a possible D gene is TRBD2 (5 bases). This CDR3 spans 16 amino acids. Germline V gene sequence: CDR1 SGHVS, CDR2 FQNEAQ. Deletions cut 1 base from V and 4 bases from J, with 13 bases between. The CDR3 loop reads CASSLGVQAGTGELFF. CDR3 sequence (DNA): TGTGCCAGCAGCTTAGGGGTGCAGGCGGGCACCGGGGAGCTGTTTTTT.

The chain combines TRBV19 with TRBJ2-7; D is ambiguous. V dropped 5 bases and J dropped 7 bases, with 15 bases sitting between them. This CDR3 is 13 amino acids long. Germline V lookup: CDR1 LNHDA, CDR2 SQIVND (reference sequence). CDR3 in amino acids: CASSPDWVTEQYF. CDR3 nucleotide sequence: TGTGCCAGTAGTCCCGACTGGGTGACTGAGCAGTACTTC.

The rearrangement uses TRBV6-4 and TRBJ2-1; D is uncertain. The V end was cut by 0 bases, the J end by 5 bases, with 8 bases between. This CDR3 has 14 amino acids. CDR1 and CDR2 (germline): MRHNA, SNTAGT. Here the CDR3 reads CASSDSGRNNEQFF. CDR3 DNA: TGTGCCAGCAGTGACTCGGGCAGAAACAATGAGCAGTTCTTC.

The chain links TRBV5-5 to TRBJ2-5; D not resolved. V was clipped by 4 bases and J by 1 base, with 14 bases between them. The CDR3 runs 15 residues. The germline CDR1 and CDR2 sequences are SGHKS and YYEKEE (reference sequence). This chain's CDR3 is CASSRLAGVQETQYF. The CDR3 DNA is TGTGCCAGCAGCCGTTTGGCAGGCGTCCAAGAGACCCAGTACTTC.